The rows below give T cell receptor beta chains drawn from one sample of a study of shared clonotypes between healthy human individuals. Only in-frame clones appear in the TCRdb table, and some are missing; sequencing was by immunoSEQ multiplex PCR. This table holds about 380,000 clones, 95% to 97% found once. The sequencing sample was made of memory CD8+ T cells sorted from blood. The receptors here all came from a man aged 25 to 40 in good health. The CDR3 runs from the conserved cysteine through the conserved F or W. Fields, in order: J gene, D gene, V gene, CDR3 DNA, CDR3 protein. D genes are given only for firm matches.

>TRBJ2-1|NA|TRBV4-1
TGCGCCAGCAGCCAAGATTTAGGTCCTACGGGTGAGCAGTTCTTC
CASSQDLGPTGEQFF
>TRBJ2-5|NA|TRBV27
TGTGCCAGCGTAGGTACGGTACCGGAGACCCAGTACTTC
CASVGTVPETQYF
>TRBJ1-4|TRBD1|TRBV7-9
TGTGCCAGCAGCCCGGACAGGGTGGGAAAACTGTTTTTT
CASSPDRVGKLFF
>TRBJ2-5|TRBD2|TRBV18
TGTGCCAGCTCACCCCAAAGGGTGCGGGAGAGGGAGACCCAGTACTTC
CASSPQRVRERETQYF
>TRBJ2-7|NA|TRBV19
TGTGCCAGTAGTATAAAGGGGGGGTACGAGCAGTACTTC
CASSIKGGYEQYF
>TRBJ2-5|NA|TRBV19
TGTGCCAGTAGTATGTGGCCAGGGCAAGAGACCCAGTACTTC
CASSMWPGQETQYF
>TRBJ1-2|NA|TRBV19
TGTGCCAGTAGTCGGGCAGGCTATGGCTACACCTTC
CASSRAGYGYTF
>TRBJ2-1|NA|TRBV10-2
TGCGCCAGCAGTCCTCTAAGCAATGAGCAGTTCTTC
CASSPLSNEQFF
>TRBJ1-1|NA|TRBV15
TGTGCCACCAGCAGATCCCGGGGGCAAGGAGCTTTCTTT
CATSRSRGQGAFF
>TRBJ2-3|TRBD2|TRBV29-1
TGCAGCGGCTCGCCTAGCGGCAGCACAGATACGCAGTATTTT
CSGSPSGSTDTQYF
>TRBJ2-1|NA|TRBV11-2
TGTGCCAGCACCATAGGGGGTGAGCAGTTCTTC
CASTIGGEQFF
>TRBJ2-5|NA|TRBV5-1
TGCGCCAGCAGCTCGCGGGCACAAGAGACCCAGTACTTC
CASSSRAQETQYF
>TRBJ1-3|NA|TRBV19
TGTGCCAGTACACATAGGAGCTCTGGAAACACCATATATTTT
CASTHRSSGNTIYF
>TRBJ2-1|NA|TRBV25-1
TGTGCCAGCAGTGAACCGGGACTGAAGGACAATGAGCAGTTCTTC
CASSEPGLKDNEQFF
>TRBJ1-5|TRBD1|TRBV11-1
TGTGCCAGCAGCCAAATAACTCAGGGGGCGCAAGGCAATCAGCCCCAGCATTTT
CASSQITQGAQGNQPQHF